The clone carrying this T cell receptor beta chain appeared a few times. The antigen is unknown. The ends lost 2 bases at V and 10 bases at J; junction bases unmatched: 13. CDR3 length: 14 residues. The germline CDR1 and CDR2 sequences are SQVTM and ANQGSEA. PCR involved 60 Vbeta and 13 Jbeta primers. Profiled with immunoSEQ multiplex PCR; TCRdb holds only in-frame clones, not every one. The table has about 160,000 clones, 70% to 75% seen once. This sample was included in a study of cytomegalovirus exposure and HLA in healthy donors. The study, taken as a whole, reports: The study found most TCR sequences rare, yet found some public TCRs in many donors. Associated with HLA alleles at 0.05 false discovery rate in a later analysis were some 16,000 TCR beta sequences. Of the V segments, some could not be distinguished, including TRBV6-2 and TRBV6-3, and were excluded. Later analysis associated a missense DCLRE1C variant with TCR beta V- and J-gene trimming.

Sequenced input: PBMCs. This chain uses TRBV29-1 with TRBJ1-1; 7 bases are a match to TRBD1. This receptor was identified in a young man in good health and CMV-seropositive. The CDR3 spells CSVERQGGKLGAFF. CDR3 coding DNA: TGCAGCGTTGAAAGACAGGGTGGGAAGCTGGGAGCTTTCTTT.